This is a list of T cell receptor beta chains from one sample in a study of blood T cell repertoires in COVID-19. Profiled with immunoSEQ multiplex PCR; TCRdb holds only in-frame clones, not every one. The table has 250,000 to 300,000 clones, about 82% seen once. Material: peripheral blood. The origin of the receptors is a man aged 50-60 years with active or convalescent COVID-19. CDR3s include the opening cysteine and the closing phenylalanine or tryptophan.

v_call,j_call,cdr3_aa
TRBV10-3,TRBJ2-7,CAISESPTYEQYF
TRBV28,TRBJ1-2,CASSLSGQWSRSGYTF
TRBV28,TRBJ1-2,CASSTPGRTYGYTF
TRBV6-5,TRBJ1-4,CASSQNLATNEKLFF
TRBV19,TRBJ2-1,CASSIALKRDEQFF
TRBV2,TRBJ2-7,CASSDGANSYEQYF
TRBV19,TRBJ1-2,CASTRGGLNYGYTF
TRBV7-2,TRBJ2-2,CASSLAGTTNTGELFF
TRBV7-8,TRBJ2-7,CASSLDRGSLHEQYF
TRBV20-1,TRBJ2-3,CSAPRANTQYF
TRBV7-9,TRBJ2-5,CASSSIGLAGVPASIDF
TRBV25-1,TRBJ2-6,CASSPLGGGANVLTF
TRBV27,TRBJ2-4,CASSPLAKNIQYF
TRBV7-2,TRBJ2-1,CASSLGGSGSGGEQFF
TRBV9,TRBJ2-7,CASSVGLPGYEQYF
TRBV28,TRBJ2-4,CASSPLVFAPMAKNIQYF